This T cell receptor beta chain was sequenced for a study of cytomegalovirus exposure and HLA in healthy donors. Study-wide results and caveats: There were three CMV-associated chains whose specificity for CMV antigens was confirmed in vitro.

As to this clone: The antigen remains unidentified.

The PCR was carried out with 60 Vbeta primers and 13 Jbeta primers. Profiling relied on immunoSEQ multiplex PCR, and the TCRdb table lists in-frame clones only, not all of them. The data contain around 150,000 clones, more than 70% of them singletons. The CDR3 has 15 residues. V lost 0 bases and J 5 bases, leaving 13 bases between the germline ends. Per germline, CDR1 SGHTA and CDR2 FQGNSA. The sequence derives from a man aged 30 to 45 in good health and CMV-seronegative. Sequenced: PBMCs. The chain is built from TRBV7-2 and TRBJ2-5; perhaps TRBD2 as D (5 bases). CDR3 bases: TGTGCCAGCAGCTTAGCACGGGATTTGGGTGAGACCCAGTACTTC. Its protein product is CASSLARDLGETQYF. Based on the CDR3 plus reference TRBV7-2 and TRBJ2-5, the full variable domain is GAGVSQSPSNKVTEKGKDVELRCDPISGHTALYWYRQSLGQGLEFLIYFQGNSAPDKSGLPSDRFSAERTGGSVSTLTIQRTQQEDSAVYLCASSLARDLGETQYFGPGTRLLVL.